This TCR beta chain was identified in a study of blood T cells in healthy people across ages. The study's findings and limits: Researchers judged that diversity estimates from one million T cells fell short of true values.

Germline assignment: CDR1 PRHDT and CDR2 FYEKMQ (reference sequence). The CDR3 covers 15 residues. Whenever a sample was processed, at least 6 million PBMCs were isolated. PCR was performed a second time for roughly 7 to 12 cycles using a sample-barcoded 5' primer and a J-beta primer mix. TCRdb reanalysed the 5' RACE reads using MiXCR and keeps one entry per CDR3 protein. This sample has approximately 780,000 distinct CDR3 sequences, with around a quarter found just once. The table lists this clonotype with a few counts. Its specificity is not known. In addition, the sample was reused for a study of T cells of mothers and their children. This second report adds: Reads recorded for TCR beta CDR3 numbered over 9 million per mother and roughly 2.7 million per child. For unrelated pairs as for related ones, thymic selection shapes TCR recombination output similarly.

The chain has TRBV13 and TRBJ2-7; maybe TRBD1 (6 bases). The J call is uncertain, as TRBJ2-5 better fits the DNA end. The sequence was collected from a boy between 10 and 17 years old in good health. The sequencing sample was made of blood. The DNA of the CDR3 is TGTGCCAGCGGACCCAGGGGCCCGTACCAAGAGACCCAGTACTTC. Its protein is CASGPRGPYQETQYF.